The 28 T cell receptor beta chains presented below share a single source sample, sequenced in a study of glioma-infiltrating T cells after dendritic cell vaccination. The method was immunoSEQ multiplex PCR; TCRdb's version includes in-frame clones alone and lacks a portion of them. The sample yields 40,000 or so clones, 82% seen once. This material consisted of blood, taken before dendritic cell vaccination. The origin of the receptors is a human donor with glioblastoma.

V is TRBV9 and J is TRBJ1-2; D is ambiguous. The CDR3 has 16 residues. Trimming cost V 0 bases and J 0 bases, with 12 bases left between them. CDR1 is SGDLS and CDR2 is YYNGEE in the germline V gene. The CDR3 is CASSVAAGEANYGYTF. In nucleotides, the CDR3 is TGTGCCAGCAGCGTAGCAGCAGGTGAAGCTAACTATGGCTACACCTTC.

The chain carries TRBV10-2 and TRBJ2-7; 7 bases fit TRBD1. The V segment lost 10 bases and the J segment 0 bases; nucleotides outside the gene matches: 9. CDR1 and CDR2 from the germline V gene are WSHSY and SAAADI. The CDR3 length is 14 residues. Written as DNA, the CDR3 is TGCGCCACGCGCGACAGGGCGGACTCCTACGAGCAGTACTTC. This translates into CATRDRADSYEQYF.

CDR3 bases: TGTGCCAGTAGTATTACAGGGGATCGGCGCAATCAGCCCCAGCATTTT. This encodes CASSITGDRRNQPQHF. The V and J genes are TRBV19 and TRBJ1-5, with 7 bases identical to TRBD1. Germline trimming cut 3 bases from V and 2 bases from J; bases unmatched to any gene: 7. CDR1 and CDR2 (germline): LNHDA, SQIVND (reference sequence). The length of the CDR3 is 16 residues. The variable domain in full, completed from reference TRBV19 and TRBJ1-5, reads DGGITQSPKYLFRKEGQNVTLSCEQNLNHDAMYWYRQDPGQGLRLIYYSQIVNDFQKGDIAEGYSVSREKKESFPLTVTSAQKNPTAFYLCASSITGDRRNQPQHFGDGTRLSIL.

The chain carries TRBV19 and TRBJ1-4; D remains ambiguous. V dropped 6 bases and J dropped 0 bases, with 8 bases sitting between them. The CDR3 is made up of 14 amino acids. Germline V lookup: CDR1 LNHDA, CDR2 SQIVND (reference sequence). CDR3 nucleotide sequence: TGTGCCAGTAGCTCGGGGACAACTAATGAAAAACTGTTTTTT. This sequence encodes CASSSGTTNEKLFF.

This rearrangement joins TRBV18 to TRBJ2-1; 7 positions match TRBD1. Germline V gives CDR1 KGHSH, CDR2 LQKENI. The V and J ends lost 6 bases and 5 bases, in that order; junction bases with no gene match: 16. The length of the CDR3 is 17 residues. CDR3 loop: CASSLKGPGQMNNEQFF. The CDR3, as DNA: TGTGCCAGCTCCCTAAAAGGACCGGGACAGATGAACAATGAGCAGTTCTTC.

This clone came up a few times. The rearrangement links TRBV9 to TRBJ2-7; the match to TRBD1 covers 7 bases. Germline V gene lookup returns CDR1 SGDLS and CDR2 YYNGEE. The trim removed 2 bases at V and 6 bases at J, leaving 5 bases unmatched. This CDR3 contains 13 residues. The CDR3: CASSVRDRSEQYF. In nucleotides, the CDR3 is TGTGCCAGCAGCGTCCGGGACAGAAGCGAGCAGTACTTC.

The chain has TRBV11-2 and TRBJ1-1; D call uncertain. Germline V gene lookup returns CDR1 SGHAT and CDR2 FQNNGV. V was trimmed by 1 base and J by 1 base, leaving 7 bases between them. The CDR3 is made up of 14 amino acids. The CDR3 region is CASSLGGGNTEAFF. In DNA, the CDR3 is TGTGCCAGCAGCTTAGGAGGTGGGAACACTGAAGCTTTCTTT.

This clone was seen only once. The V and J genes are TRBV5-1 and TRBJ2-7, with TRBD1 matching 9 bases. This CDR3 has 15 amino acids. The germline CDR1 and CDR2 sequences are SGHRS and YFSETQ. Losses at the gene ends were 4 bases for V and 5 bases for J; bases not matched to a gene: 10. The CDR3 spells CASSTTDRGGDEQYF. The CDR3 DNA is TGCGCCAGCAGCACTACGGACAGGGGTGGCGACGAGCAGTACTTC. Filled out from reference TRBV5-1 and TRBJ2-7, the complete variable domain reads KAGVTQTPRYLIKTRGQQVTLSCSPISGHRSVSWYQQTPGQGLQFLFEYFSETQRNKGNFPGRFSGRQFSNSRSEMNVSTLELGDSALYLCASSTTDRGGDEQYFGPGTRLTVT.

The gene calls are TRBV5-4 and TRBJ1-2; weak D call: TRBD1 (6 bases). In germline, CDR1 is SGHNT, CDR2 YYREEE (reference sequence). The ends were cut back, 0 bases at V and 6 bases at J, with 9 bases in the middle. The CDR3 has 13 amino acids. CDR3 sequence (DNA): TGTGCCAGCAGCTTGGCCACAGGGAATGGCTACACCTTC. It is translated as CASSLATGNGYTF.

CDR3 sequence (DNA): TGTGCCAGCAGCGTAGGTCAGCGGGGGGCCTACAATGAGCAGTTCTTC. This translates into CASSVGQRGAYNEQFF. The chain links TRBV9 to TRBJ2-1, with TRBD2 matching 9 bases. V lost 0 bases to trimming and J lost 2 bases; unmatched junction nucleotides: 3. The CDR3 runs 16 residues. Germline V gene lookup returns CDR1 SGDLS and CDR2 YYNGEE. The variable domain in full, completed from reference TRBV9 and TRBJ2-1, reads DSGVTQTPKHLITATGQRVTLRCSPRSGDLSVYWYQQSLDQGLQFLIQYYNGEERAKGNILERFSAQQFPDLHSELNLSSLELGDSALYFCASSVGQRGAYNEQFFGPGTRLTVL.

The chain carries TRBV5-6 and TRBJ2-6, with a weak D call TRBD2 (5 bases). The CDR3 totals 15 residues. The germline V gene has CDR1 SGHDT and CDR2 YYEEEE. V lost 4 bases and J lost 0, with 8 bases in between. The chain's CDR3 is CASSVSGSGANVLTF. In DNA form, the CDR3 reads TGTGCCAGCAGCGTCAGCGGCTCTGGGGCCAACGTCCTGACTTTC.

The chain is built from TRBV28 and TRBJ1-5; the match to TRBD1 covers 7 bases. The CDR3 is 19 residues long. Germline CDR1 is MDHEN and CDR2 is SYDVKM. The V segment lost 3 bases and the J segment 0 bases; nucleotides outside the gene matches: 14. CDR3 sequence (DNA): TGTGCCAGCAGTTTGTCCCGGAGGACAGGACCCTATAGCAATCAGCCCCAGCATTTT. Translating it yields CASSLSRRTGPYSNQPQHF.

This clone has a single count. The chain uses TRBV11-2 and TRBJ2-7; D perhaps matches TRBD2 (6 bases). Trimming pared 5 bases from V and 3 bases from J, leaving 14 bases between. This CDR3 region has 14 residues. CDR1 SGHAT and CDR2 FQNNGV come from the germline V gene. CDR3 sequence reads: CASSAGPRLYEQYF. CDR3 sequence (DNA): TGTGCCAGCAGCGCGGGACCCCGTCTCTACGAGCAGTACTTC.

The V and J genes are TRBV9 and TRBJ2-1; tentative D call: TRBD2 (6 bases). The V and J ends lost 0 bases and 3 bases respectively, with 13 bases between them. This CDR3 comprises 16 residues. The germline V gene encodes CDR1 SGDLS and CDR2 YYNGEE. The CDR3 sequence is CASSVEGRGGYNEQFF. The DNA of the CDR3 is TGTGCCAGCAGCGTAGAGGGGCGGGGAGGCTACAATGAGCAGTTCTTC.

The V call is TRBV30, the J call TRBJ1-1; D is uncertain. Trimming stripped 0 bases from V and 3 bases from J, with 14 bases between. Germline V CDR1 and CDR2: GTSNPN, SVGIG (reference sequence). The CDR3 has 15 residues. The CDR3 protein is CAWSVPTAGYTEAFF. The CDR3 DNA is TGTGCCTGGAGTGTTCCAACAGCGGGTTACACTGAAGCTTTCTTT.

This clone showed up just once. This chain uses TRBV21-1 with TRBJ1-5; no DNA check was done on the table's D call, TRBD1. TRBV21-1 is tagged as a pseudogene. CDR3 length: 16 residues. The CDR3 sequence is CASSGGTGGRNQPQHF. The DNA of the CDR3 is TGTGCCAGCAGCGGGGGGACAGGGGGCCGAAATCAGCCCCAGCATTTT.

This clone was detected a few times. This chain uses TRBV10-1 with TRBJ2-1, with D possibly matching TRBD2 (6 bases). V was clipped by 0 bases and J by 0 bases, with 12 bases between them. Germline V lookup: CDR1 WNHNN, CDR2 SYGVQD (reference sequence). This CDR3 contains 17 residues. This chain's CDR3 is CASSESTRGSSYNEQFF. DNA for the CDR3: TGCGCCAGCAGTGAGTCGACTCGGGGGAGCTCCTACAATGAGCAGTTCTTC.

The chain has TRBV6-5 and TRBJ1-1; 11 bases line up with TRBD1. V was clipped by 2 bases and J by 1 base; unmatched bases: 0. The germline V gene encodes CDR1 MNHEY and CDR2 SVGAGI. The CDR3 loop spans 15 amino acids. This CDR3 reads CASSYGTGGNTEAFF. CDR3 in DNA: TGTGCCAGCAGTTACGGGACAGGGGGGAACACTGAAGCTTTCTTT.

The chain has TRBV2 and TRBJ1-1, with D uncertain. The CDR3 totals 13 residues. The V gene's germline CDR1 is SNHLY and CDR2 FYNNEI. Trimming left V 8 bases short and J 0 bases short, with 10 bases between. The CDR3 protein is CASYGRLNTEAFF. In nucleotides, the CDR3 is TGTGCCAGCTATGGCAGGTTGAACACTGAAGCTTTCTTT.

The chain links TRBV11-2 to TRBJ1-4; 9 positions agree with TRBD1. Germline CDR1 and CDR2: SGHAT and FQNNGV. This CDR3 is 16 amino acids long. The V gene end was trimmed by 2 bases and the J gene end by 2 bases; junction bases not matched to a gene: 3. The CDR3 coding sequence is TGTGCCAGCAGCTTAACTACAGGGGGCACTAATGAAAAACTGTTTTTT. This translates into CASSLTTGGTNEKLFF.

CDR3 sequence reads: CASSPLTDRGLASILHF. CDR3 sequence (DNA): TGTGCCAGCTCACCACTCACCGACAGGGGGCTAGCCTCAATCCTCCACTTT. V usage is TRBV18 and J usage is TRBJ1-6; TRBD1 matches at 10 bases. Germline trimming cut 1 base from V and 15 bases from J; bases unmatched to any gene: 15. The CDR3 is 17 amino acids. Germline-derived CDR1 and CDR2 are KGHSH and LQKENI.

This chain joins TRBV7-2 and TRBJ2-3; 10 bases line up with TRBD2. J was trimmed by 3 bases and V by 5 bases; bases with no gene match: 5. Germline CDR1 is SGHTA and CDR2 is FQGNSA. The CDR3 loop spans 15 amino acids. Written as DNA, the CDR3 is TGTGCCAGCAGCCCTAGCGGGGGCATAACAGATACGCAGTATTTT. Its protein is CASSPSGGITDTQYF.

In regard to this clone: In the same sample, other DNA sequences code for this CDR3. The chain combines TRBV7-9 with TRBJ1-6; D gene ambiguous. CDR1 and CDR2 (germline): SEHNR, FQNEAQ (reference sequence). The CDR3 has 14 amino acids. With 3 bases removed from V and 6 bases from J, the gap between germline ends came to 9 bases. The CDR3 sequence is CASSLSSFNSPLHF. CDR3 bases: TGTGCCAGCAGCTTGAGTAGTTTTAATTCACCCCTCCACTTT.

The rearrangement uses TRBV30 and TRBJ1-1; 9 nucleotides agree with TRBD1. Germline CDR1 GTSNPN, CDR2 SVGIG (reference sequence). The CDR3 is 16 amino acids. Germline trimming cut 5 bases from V and 4 bases from J; bases unmatched to any gene: 14. The CDR3 here is CAWLNRRDRVSTEAFF. The DNA for the CDR3 is TGTGCCTGGCTTAATCGCCGGGACAGGGTATCCACTGAAGCTTTCTTT.

The rearrangement joins TRBV7-2 to TRBJ2-1; 9 nucleotides match TRBD2. V dropped 5 bases and J dropped 8; count of bases not matched to a gene: 10. The CDR3 loop spans 15 amino acids. CDR1 and CDR2 (germline): SGHTA, FQGNSA. The CDR3 DNA reads TGTGCCAGCAGCGATAGAGCGGGGGGACCGTATGAGCAGTTCTTC. Amino acids: CASSDRAGGPYEQFF.

This clone has only a few counts. The J gene is TRBJ2-3, the V gene TRBV7-9, with 10 bases fitting TRBD1. V was pared by 5 bases and J by 6 bases, with 11 bases of the junction left unmatched. The CDR3 is 16 residues long. The germline V gene has CDR1 SEHNR and CDR2 FQNEAQ (reference sequence). The CDR3 bases are TGTGCCAGCAGCCCCCCCCGGGACAGGGGCAGGGATACGCAGTATTTT. It yields the protein CASSPPRDRGRDTQYF. Variable domain in full (rest from reference TRBV7-9 and TRBJ2-3): DTGVSQNPRHKITKRGQNVTFRCDPISEHNRLYWYRQTLGQGPEFLTYFQNEAQLEKSRLLSDRFSAERPKGSFSTLEIQRTEQGDSAMYLCASSPPRDRGRDTQYFGPGTRLTVL.

The chain links TRBV14 to TRBJ1-6; D is undetermined. Germline V CDR1 and CDR2: SGHDN, FVKESK. V lost 2 bases and J lost 4, with 6 bases in between. CDR3 length: 14 residues. Here the CDR3 reads CASSQRGYNSPLHF. CDR3 bases: TGTGCCAGCAGCCAACGAGGGTATAATTCACCCCTCCACTTT.

The CDR3 protein is CASSYSSGSGNTIYF. DNA of the CDR3: TGTGCCAGCAGTTACTCTTCGGGCTCTGGAAACACCATATATTTT. V and J are TRBV6-5 and TRBJ1-3; D ambiguous. Germline CDR1 MNHEY, CDR2 SVGAGI. The ends were cut back, 0 bases at V and 0 bases at J, with 6 bases in the middle. This CDR3 is built from 15 residues.